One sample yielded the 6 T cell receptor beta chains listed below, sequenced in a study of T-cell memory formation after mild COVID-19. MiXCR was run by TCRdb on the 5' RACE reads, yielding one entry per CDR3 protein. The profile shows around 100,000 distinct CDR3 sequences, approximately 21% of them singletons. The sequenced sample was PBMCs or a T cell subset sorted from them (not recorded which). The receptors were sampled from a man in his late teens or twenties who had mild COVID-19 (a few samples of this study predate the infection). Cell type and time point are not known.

The CDR3 here is CASSSTDRGKYGGELFF. The CDR3 nucleotides are TGTGCCAGCAGCTCGACGGACAGGGGAAAATATGGCGGGGAGCTGTTTTTT. The chain joins TRBV7-9 to TRBJ2-2; 9 nucleotides align to TRBD1. Germline V CDR1 and CDR2: SEHNR, FQNEAQ (reference sequence). The CDR3 length is 17 residues. Germline trimming cut 4 bases from V and 7 bases from J; bases unmatched to any gene: 13.

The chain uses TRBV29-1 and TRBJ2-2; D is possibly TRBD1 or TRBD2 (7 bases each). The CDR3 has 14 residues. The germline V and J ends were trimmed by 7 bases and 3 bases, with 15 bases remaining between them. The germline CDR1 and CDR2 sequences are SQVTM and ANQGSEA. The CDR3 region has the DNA TGCAGCGCCAGGGGGGGGTCCGACACCGGGGAGCTGTTTTTT. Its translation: CSARGGSDTGELFF.

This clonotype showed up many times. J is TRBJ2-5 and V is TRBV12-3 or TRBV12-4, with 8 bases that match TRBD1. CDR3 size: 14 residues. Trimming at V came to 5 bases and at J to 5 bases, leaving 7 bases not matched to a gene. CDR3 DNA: TGTGCCAGCAGTGGAACGACAGGGGTGGAGACCCAGTACTTC. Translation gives CASSGTTGVETQYF.

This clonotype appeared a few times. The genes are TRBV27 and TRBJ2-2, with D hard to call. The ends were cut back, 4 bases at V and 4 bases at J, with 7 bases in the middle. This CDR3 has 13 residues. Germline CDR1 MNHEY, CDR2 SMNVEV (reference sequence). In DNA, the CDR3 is TGTGCCAGCAGTTGGCCGGGCACCGGGGAGCTGTTTTTT. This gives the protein CASSWPGTGELFF.

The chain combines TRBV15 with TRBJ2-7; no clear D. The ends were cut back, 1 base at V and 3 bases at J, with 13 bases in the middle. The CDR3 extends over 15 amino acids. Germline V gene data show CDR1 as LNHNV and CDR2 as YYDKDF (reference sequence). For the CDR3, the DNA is TGTGCCACCAGCAGAGGGCCGGGCCTGGACTACGAGCAGTACGTC. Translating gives CATSRGPGLDYEQYV.

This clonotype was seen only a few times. The CDR3 sequence: CSATDRDTGSYEQYV. The CDR3 DNA follows: TGCAGTGCTACGGACCGGGACACGGGCTCCTACGAGCAGTACGTC. This chain uses TRBV20-1 with TRBJ2-7; weak D call: TRBD1 (6 bases). Trimming left V 4 bases short and J 0 bases short, with 16 bases between. The length of the CDR3 is 15 residues. The germline gives CDR1 DFQATT, CDR2 SNEGSKA (reference sequence).